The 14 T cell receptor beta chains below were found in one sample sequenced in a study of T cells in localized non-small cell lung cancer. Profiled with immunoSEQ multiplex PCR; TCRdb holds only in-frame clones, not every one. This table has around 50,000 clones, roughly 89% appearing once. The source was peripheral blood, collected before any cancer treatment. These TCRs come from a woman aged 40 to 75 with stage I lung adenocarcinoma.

The CDR3 spells CASSYTRINTEAFF. CDR3 nucleotide sequence: TGTGCCAGCAGCTATACCAGGATAAACACTGAAGCTTTCTTT. The chain is built from TRBV7-8 and TRBJ1-1, with D hard to call. The V gene lost 4 bases and the J gene lost 2 bases, with 11 bases spanning the gap. CDR1 SGHVS and CDR2 FQNEAQ come from the germline V gene. The CDR3 length is 14 residues.

CDR3 nucleotides: TGCAGCGTTACAGGGGGCGACTATGGCTACACCTTC. It specifies CSVTGGDYGYTF. This chain joins TRBV29-1 and TRBJ1-2; 9 bases fit TRBD1. CDR3 length: 12 residues. In germline, CDR1 is SQVTM, CDR2 ANQGSEA. V shed 5 bases and J 3 bases; nucleotides not matched to a gene: 1.

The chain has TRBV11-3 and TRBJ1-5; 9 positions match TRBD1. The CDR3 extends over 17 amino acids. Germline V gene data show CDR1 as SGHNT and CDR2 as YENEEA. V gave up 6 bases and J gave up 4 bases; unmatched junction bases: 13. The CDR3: CASSLRTGDYPNQPQHF. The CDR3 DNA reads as TGTGCCAGCAGTCTTAGGACAGGGGACTATCCAAATCAGCCCCAGCATTTT.

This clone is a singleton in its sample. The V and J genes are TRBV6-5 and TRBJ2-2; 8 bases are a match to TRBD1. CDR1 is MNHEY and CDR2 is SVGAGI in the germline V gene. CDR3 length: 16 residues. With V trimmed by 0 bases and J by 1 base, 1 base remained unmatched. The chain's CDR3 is CASSYSRGRNTGELFF. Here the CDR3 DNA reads TGTGCCAGCAGTTACTCCAGGGGGCGGAACACCGGGGAGCTGTTTTTT.

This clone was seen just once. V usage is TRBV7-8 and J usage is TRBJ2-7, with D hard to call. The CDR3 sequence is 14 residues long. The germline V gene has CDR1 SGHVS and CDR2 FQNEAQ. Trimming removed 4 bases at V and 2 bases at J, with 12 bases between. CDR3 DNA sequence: TGTGCCAGCAGCTGGCGGACGGCCCCCTACGAGCAGTACTTC. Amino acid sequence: CASSWRTAPYEQYF.

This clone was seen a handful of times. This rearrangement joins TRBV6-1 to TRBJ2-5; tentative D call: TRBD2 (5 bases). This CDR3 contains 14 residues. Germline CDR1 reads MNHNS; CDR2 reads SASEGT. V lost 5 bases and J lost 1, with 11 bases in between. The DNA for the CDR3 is TGTGCCAGCAGTCGCCGGGAACCCCAAGAGACCCAGTACTTC. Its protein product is CASSRREPQETQYF.

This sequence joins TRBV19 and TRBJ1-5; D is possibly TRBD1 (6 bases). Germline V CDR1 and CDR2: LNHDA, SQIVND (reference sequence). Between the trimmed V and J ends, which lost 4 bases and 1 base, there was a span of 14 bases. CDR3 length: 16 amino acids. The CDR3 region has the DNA TGTGCCAGTAGTACCCCGGGACAACTAAGCAATCAGCCCCAGCATTTT. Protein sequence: CASSTPGQLSNQPQHF.

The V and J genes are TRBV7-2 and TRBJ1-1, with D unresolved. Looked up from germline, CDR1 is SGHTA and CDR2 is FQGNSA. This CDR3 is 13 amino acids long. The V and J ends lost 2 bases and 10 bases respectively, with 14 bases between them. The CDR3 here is CASSLYELPGAFF. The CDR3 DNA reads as TGTGCCAGCAGCTTATATGAGCTTCCAGGAGCTTTCTTT. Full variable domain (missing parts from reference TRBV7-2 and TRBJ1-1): GAGVSQSPSNKVTEKGKDVELRCDPISGHTALYWYRQSLGQGLEFLIYFQGNSAPDKSGLPSDRFSAERTGGSVSTLTIQRTQQEDSAVYLCASSLYELPGAFFGQGTRLTVV.

The CDR3 region is CASSSGRTGGHNEQFF. For the CDR3, the DNA is TGTGCCAGTAGTTCTGGGAGGACAGGGGGCCACAATGAGCAGTTCTTC. The chain employs TRBV19 and TRBJ2-1; 11 positions agree with TRBD1. J lost 5 bases, V lost 5 bases, and 8 bases had no gene match. The CDR3 consists of 16 residues. Looked up from germline, CDR1 is LNHDA and CDR2 is SQIVND (reference sequence).

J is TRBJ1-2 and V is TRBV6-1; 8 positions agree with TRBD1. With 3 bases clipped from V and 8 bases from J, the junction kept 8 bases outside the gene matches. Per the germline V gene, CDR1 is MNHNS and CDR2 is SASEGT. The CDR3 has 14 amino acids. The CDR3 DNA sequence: TGTGCCAGCAGTGATTTCCCAGGGGGCTGGGGCTACACCTTC. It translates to CASSDFPGGWGYTF.

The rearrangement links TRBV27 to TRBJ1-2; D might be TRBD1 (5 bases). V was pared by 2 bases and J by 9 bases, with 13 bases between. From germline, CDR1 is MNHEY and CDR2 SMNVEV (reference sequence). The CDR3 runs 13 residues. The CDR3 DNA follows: TGTGCCAGCAGTTTACAGGGTATGAGGAGCTACACCTTC. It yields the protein CASSLQGMRSYTF.

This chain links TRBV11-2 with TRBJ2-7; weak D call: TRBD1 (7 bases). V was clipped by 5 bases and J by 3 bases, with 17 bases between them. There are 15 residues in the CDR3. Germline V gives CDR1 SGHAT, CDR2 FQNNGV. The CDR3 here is CASSVSRGEVYEQYF. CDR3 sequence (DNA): TGTGCCAGCAGCGTATCCAGGGGGGAGGTCTACGAGCAGTACTTC.

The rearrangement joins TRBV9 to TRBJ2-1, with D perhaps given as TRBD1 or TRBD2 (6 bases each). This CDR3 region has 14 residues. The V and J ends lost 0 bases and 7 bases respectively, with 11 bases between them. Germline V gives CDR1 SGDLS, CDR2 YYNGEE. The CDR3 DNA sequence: TGTGCCAGCAGCGTAGGCTTAGGGGGGAATGAGCAGTTCTTC. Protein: CASSVGLGGNEQFF. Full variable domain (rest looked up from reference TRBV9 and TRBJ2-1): DSGVTQTPKHLITATGQRVTLRCSPRSGDLSVYWYQQSLDQGLQFLIQYYNGEERAKGNILERFSAQQFPDLHSELNLSSLELGDSALYFCASSVGLGGNEQFFGPGTRLTVL.

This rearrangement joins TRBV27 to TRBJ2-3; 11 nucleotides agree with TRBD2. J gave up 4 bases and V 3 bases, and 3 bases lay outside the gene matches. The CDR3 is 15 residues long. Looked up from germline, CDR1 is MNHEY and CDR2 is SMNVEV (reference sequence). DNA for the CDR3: TGTGCCAGCAGTTTGGTAGCGGGGGGGCCAGATACGCAGTATTTT. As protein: CASSLVAGGPDTQYF.